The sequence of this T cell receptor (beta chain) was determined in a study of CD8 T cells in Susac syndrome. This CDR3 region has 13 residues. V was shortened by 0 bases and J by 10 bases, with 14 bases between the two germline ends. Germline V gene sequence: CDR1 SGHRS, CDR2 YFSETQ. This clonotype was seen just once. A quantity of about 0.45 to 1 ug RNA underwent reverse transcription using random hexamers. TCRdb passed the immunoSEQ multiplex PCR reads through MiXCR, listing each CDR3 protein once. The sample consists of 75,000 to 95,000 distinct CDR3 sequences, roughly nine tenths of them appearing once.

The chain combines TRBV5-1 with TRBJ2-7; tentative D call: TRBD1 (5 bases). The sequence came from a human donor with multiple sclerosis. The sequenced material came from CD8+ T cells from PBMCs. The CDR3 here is CASSLEGLPSQYF. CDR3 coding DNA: TGCGCCAGCAGCTTGGAGGGGCTCCCATCTCAGTACTTC.